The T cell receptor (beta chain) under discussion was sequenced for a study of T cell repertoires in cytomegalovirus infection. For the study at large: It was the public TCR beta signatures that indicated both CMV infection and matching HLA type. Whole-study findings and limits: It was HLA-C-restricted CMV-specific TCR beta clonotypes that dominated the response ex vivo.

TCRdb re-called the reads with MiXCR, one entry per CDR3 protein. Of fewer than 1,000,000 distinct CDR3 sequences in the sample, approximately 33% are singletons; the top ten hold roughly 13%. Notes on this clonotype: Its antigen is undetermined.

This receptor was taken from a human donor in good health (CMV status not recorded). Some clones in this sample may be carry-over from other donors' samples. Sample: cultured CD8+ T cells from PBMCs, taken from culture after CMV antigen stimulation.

In nucleotides, the CDR3 is TGTGCCAGCAGTCCCTTCCGTAGCACTGAAGCTTTCTTT. It encodes CASSPFRSTEAFF. This sequence joins TRBV12-3 or TRBV12-4 and TRBJ1-1; D gene ambiguous. The CDR3 is made up of 13 amino acids. The V and J ends lost 5 bases and 4 bases respectively, with 11 bases between them.